These T cell receptor beta chains were read from a single sample in a study of post-analysis software for immune sequencing data. MiXCR, applied by TCRdb to the PCR reads, yields one record per CDR3 protein. The table lists approximately 460,000 distinct CDR3 sequences, approximately 45% of them singletons. The sample taken for sequencing was blood. The receptors derive from a girl aged 5-17 years with multiple sclerosis. Each CDR3 is given with its conserved first and last residue. D genes are given only for firm matches. Some rows have no size entry. The others give once, few or many, or a class for an expanded clone.

CDR3 DNA | CDR3 protein | V gene | clone size | J gene | D gene
TGTGCCAGCAGCGTAATAGCGGGACTCGGCTACGAGCAGTACTTC | CASSVIAGLGYEQYF | TRBV9 | - | TRBJ2-7 | TRBD2
TGTGCCAGCAGGCTGGATTATAGCAATCAGCCCCAGCATTTT | CASRLDYSNQPQHF | TRBV3-1 | few | TRBJ1-5 | -
TGTGCCAGCAGTGAAGAAGCGGGGCGCACAGATACGCAGTATTTT | CASSEEAGRTDTQYF | TRBV2 | few | TRBJ2-3 | TRBD2
TGTGCCACCGTACAGGGAATCAGCAATCAGCCCCAGCATTTT | CATVQGISNQPQHF | TRBV6-2/TRBV6-3 | - | TRBJ1-5 | -
TGCGCCAGCAGCTTGAAGACTAGCGGGATATATACGCAGTATTTT | CASSLKTSGIYTQYF | TRBV5-1 | - | TRBJ2-3 | TRBD2
TGTGCTAGCAGTGAAGCGCTAAACTGGGCCCAGGGGAACACTGAAGCTTTCTTT | CASSEALNWAQGNTEAFF | TRBV6-1 | - | TRBJ1-1 | -
TGCGCCAGCAGCTTGGTTCCGGGCGGAGGAGATGGCTACACCTTC | CASSLVPGGGDGYTF | TRBV5-1 | - | TRBJ1-2 | -
TGTGCCAGCAGCTATGACAGGGGTCAAAAATATGAGCAGTACTTC | CASSYDRGQKYEQYF | TRBV6-2/TRBV6-3 | few | TRBJ2-7 | TRBD1
TGTGCCAGCAGCTCCGCCCGTCTCGACATTCAGTACTTC | CASSSARLDIQYF | TRBV7-2 | - | TRBJ2-4 | -
TGTGCCAGCAGGTCCCCGGGACTAGCGGGAGATGTGCAGTATTTT | CASRSPGLAGDVQYF | TRBV12-3/TRBV12-4 | - | TRBJ2-3 | TRBD2
TGCGCCAGCAGCCCGGCGGGACAGGGGTACGAGCAGTACTTC | CASSPAGQGYEQYF | TRBV5-1 | few | TRBJ2-7 | TRBD1
TGCAGCGTTGTGGGGACTAGCGCTTACAATGAGCAGTTCTTC | CSVVGTSAYNEQFF | TRBV29-1 | - | TRBJ2-1 | TRBD2
TGTGCCAGCAGCCCGGACAGGGCCTTAGGGACCCAGTACTTC | CASSPDRALGTQYF | TRBV6-6 | few | TRBJ2-5 | TRBD1
TGCAGCGCGGACAGGGGGCAGCGTGGCTACACCTTC | CSADRGQRGYTF | TRBV29-1 | few | TRBJ1-2 | TRBD1
TGTGCCAGCGGCCCCGGGACTAGCGTGGGGAATGAGCAGTTCTTC | CASGPGTSVGNEQFF | TRBV7-3 | - | TRBJ2-1 | TRBD2
TGCAGTGCTGGGATATTTAGCTCCTACGAGCAGTACTTC | CSAGIFSSYEQYF | TRBV20-1 | - | TRBJ2-7 | -
TGTGCCAGCAGCCCGGACCTTGTGGGCTCCTACAATGAGCAGTTCTTC | CASSPDLVGSYNEQFF | TRBV27 | - | TRBJ2-1 | -